These 9 T cell receptor beta chains came from one sample sequenced in a study of T-cell memory formation after mild COVID-19. TCRdb re-called the 5' RACE reads through MiXCR, storing one row per CDR3 protein. The table records fewer than 400,000 distinct CDR3 sequences, 15% to 20% of them present only once. Sequencing was performed on PBMCs or a T cell subset sorted from them (not recorded which). These receptors were collected from a man in his late teens or twenties who had mild COVID-19 (a few samples of this study predate the infection). Cell type and time point are not known.

The CDR3 DNA is TGTGCCAGCAGCCGCCCAGGGAGGAATGAGCAGTTCTTC. Residues: CASSRPGRNEQFF. The J gene is TRBJ2-1, the V gene TRBV11-3; a weak D match, TRBD2 (6 bases). There are 13 residues in the CDR3. Trimming took 5 bases from V and 7 from J, leaving 12 bases between them. Germline CDR1 and CDR2: SGHNT and YENEEA.

This clonotype was observed at least ten times. CDR3 coding DNA: TGTGCCAGCAGCTCACAGGGGGCAGTGGCCGGGGAGCTGTTTTTT. This translates into CASSSQGAVAGELFF. The chain carries TRBV7-2 and TRBJ2-2, with 9 positions matching TRBD1. The germline V gene encodes CDR1 SGHTA and CDR2 FQGNSA. This CDR3 has 15 residues. Trimming cost V 4 bases and J 6 bases; bases outside gene matches: 6.

This clonotype was seen only a few times. The V gene is TRBV20-1, the J gene TRBJ1-1; 8 positions match TRBD1. This CDR3 contains 13 residues. CDR1 is DFQATT and CDR2 is SNEGSKA in the germline V gene (reference sequence). Losses at the gene ends were 3 bases for V and 6 bases for J; bases not matched to a gene: 6. CDR3 loop: CSARDRAPSEAFF. The CDR3 DNA follows: TGCAGTGCTAGGGACAGGGCCCCTTCTGAAGCTTTCTTT.

This clonotype was observed a handful of times. The CDR3 loop reads CASTRQGPLLGALHF. The DNA for the CDR3 is TGTGCCAGCACCAGGCAGGGCCCCCTCTTAGGGGCCCTCCACTTT. V is TRBV7-2 and J is TRBJ1-6; D possibly corresponds to TRBD1 (5 bases). Trimming stripped 7 bases from V and 14 bases from J, with 24 bases between. Germline assignment: CDR1 SGHTA and CDR2 FQGNSA. The length of the CDR3 is 15 residues.

The chain is built from TRBV28 and TRBJ1-2, with 9 bases aligning to TRBD1. V shed 6 bases and J 3 bases; nucleotides not matched to a gene: 5. The germline gives CDR1 MDHEN, CDR2 SYDVKM. The length of the CDR3 is 14 residues. The CDR3: CASSYRGRYYGYTF. The CDR3 DNA reads TGTGCCAGCAGCTACAGGGGGCGGTACTATGGCTACACCTTC.

This clonotype has just a few counts. The chain combines TRBV20-1 with TRBJ1-5, with TRBD1 identical over 9 bases. This CDR3 has 14 residues. Germline trimming cut 4 bases from V and 4 bases from J; bases unmatched to any gene: 5. Germline CDR1 reads DFQATT; CDR2 reads SNEGSKA (reference sequence). DNA of the CDR3: TGCAGTGCTAAACAGGGGGCCCCAAATCAGCCCCAGCATTTT. It is translated as CSAKQGAPNQPQHF.

This clonotype was recorded many times. The V and J genes are TRBV10-3 and TRBJ1-1; tentatively, D is TRBD1 (6 bases). There are 14 residues in the CDR3. Between the trimmed V and J ends, which lost 6 bases and 4 bases, there was a span of 15 bases. The V gene's germline CDR1 is ENHRY and CDR2 SYGVKD. The CDR3 DNA follows: TGTGCCATCAGGGATGACAGGTCGGGCACTGAAGCTTTCTTT. Translation: CAIRDDRSGTEAFF.

This chain uses TRBV9 with TRBJ1-1, with 8 bases aligning to TRBD1. J was trimmed by 3 bases and V by 4 bases; bases with no gene match: 8. This CDR3 comprises 15 residues. Germline V gives CDR1 SGDLS, CDR2 YYNGEE. CDR3 in DNA: TGTGCCAGCAGCCCCGACAGGGGTTGGGACACTGAAGCTTTCTTT. Translating it yields CASSPDRGWDTEAFF.

This sequence joins TRBV5-1 and TRBJ2-5, with TRBD2 as a possible D gene (5 bases). The CDR3 has 14 amino acids. Trimming pared 4 bases from V and 4 bases from J, leaving 14 bases between. Looked up from germline, CDR1 is SGHRS and CDR2 is YFSETQ. CDR3 sequence: CASSASGFAETQYF. CDR3 DNA: TGCGCCAGCAGCGCGTCGGGGTTCGCAGAGACCCAGTACTTC.